This TCR beta chain emerged from a study of blood T cell repertoires in COVID-19. Study-level background: Acute-phase and convalescent COVID-19 samples originated in the United States, Italy and Spain.

In the study's own analysis: Scientists estimated how many nucleated cells there were by amplifying reference gene primers. TCRdb's copy holds only in-frame clones and misses some; the assay was immunoSEQ multiplex PCR. D and trimming were read from the DNA, whereas the V and J calls and clone size are those reported in that table. The sample comprises under 90,000 clones, around 86% of which are singletons, and about 15% rests with the top ten. CDR1 LNHDA and CDR2 SQIVND come from the germline V gene (reference sequence). This CDR3 has 15 residues. The V and J ends lost 5 bases and 0 bases, in that order; junction bases with no gene match: 3.

The V gene is TRBV19, the J gene TRBJ1-5; 8 nucleotides agree with TRBD1. The TCR was taken from an elderly woman with active or convalescent COVID-19. Sequencing input: peripheral blood. The DNA of the CDR3 is TGTGCCAGTAGTGTACAGGGGGTTAGCAATCAGCCCCAGCATTTT. Amino acids: CASSVQGVSNQPQHF.